This T cell receptor (beta chain) was sequenced for a study of blood T cell repertoires in COVID-19. Study in general: From T cells, B-cell-depleted T cells, or PBMCs came the material, which was cDNA or gDNA.

The germline CDR1 and CDR2 sequences are SNHLY and FYNNEI. The junction had 6 bases not matched to a gene; V was cut back by 0 bases and J by 5 bases. The length of the CDR3 is 17 residues. Original methodology: Using reference gene primer amplification, nucleated cell counts were estimated. Data came from immunoSEQ multiplex PCR; TCRdb stores just in-frame clones and leaves some out. V and J calls and clone size are given by that table; D and trimming were obtained from the DNA. The repertoire holds about 97,000 clones, with approximately 92% as singletons. The sequence derives from a man aged 18-30 years with acute or convalescent COVID-19. The sequenced sample was peripheral blood. This sequence joins TRBV2 and TRBJ2-7, with 14 bases lining up with TRBD2. In DNA form, the CDR3 reads TGTGCCAGCAGTGAAGCGACGGGACTAGCGGGAGAAAACGAGCAGTACTTC. Its translation: CASSEATGLAGENEQYF.